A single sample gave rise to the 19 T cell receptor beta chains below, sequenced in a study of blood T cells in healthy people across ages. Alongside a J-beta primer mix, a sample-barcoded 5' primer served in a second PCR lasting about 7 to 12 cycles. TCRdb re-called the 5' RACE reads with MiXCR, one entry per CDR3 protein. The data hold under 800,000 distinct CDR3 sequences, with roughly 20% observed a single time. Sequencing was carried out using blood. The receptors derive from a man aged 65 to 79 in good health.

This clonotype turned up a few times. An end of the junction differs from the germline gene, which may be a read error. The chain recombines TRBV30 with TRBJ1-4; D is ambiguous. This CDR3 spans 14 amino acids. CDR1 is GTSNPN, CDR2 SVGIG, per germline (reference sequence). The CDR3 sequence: CAWRRLERNEKLFF. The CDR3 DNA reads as TGCGCCTGGCGGAGATTGGAAAGGAATGAAAAACTGTTTTTT. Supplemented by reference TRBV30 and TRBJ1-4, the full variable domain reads SQTIHQWPATLVQPVGSPLSLECTVEGTSNPNLYWYRQAAGRGLQLLFYSVGIGQISSEVPQNLSASRPQDRQFILSSKKLLLSDSGFYLCAWRRLERNEKLFFGSGTQLSVL.

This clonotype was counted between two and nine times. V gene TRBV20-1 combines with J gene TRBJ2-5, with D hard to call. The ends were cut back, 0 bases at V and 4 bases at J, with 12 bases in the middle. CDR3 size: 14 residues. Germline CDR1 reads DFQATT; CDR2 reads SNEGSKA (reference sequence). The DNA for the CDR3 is TGCAGTGCTAGAGAGAGTCAGGCGGTAGAGACCCAGTACTTC. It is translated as CSARESQAVETQYF.

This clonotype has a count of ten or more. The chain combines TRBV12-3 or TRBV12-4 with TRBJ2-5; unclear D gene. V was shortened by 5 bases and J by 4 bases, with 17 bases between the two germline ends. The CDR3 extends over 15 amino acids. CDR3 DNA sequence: TGTGCCAGCAGTGGGCAGGCTCGAGGTTCAGAGACCCAGTACTTC. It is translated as CASSGQARGSETQYF.

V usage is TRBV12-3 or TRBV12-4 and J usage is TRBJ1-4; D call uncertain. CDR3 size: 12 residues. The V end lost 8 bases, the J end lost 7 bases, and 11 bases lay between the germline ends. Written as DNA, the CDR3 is TGTGCCAGCGCTCTAGGGAGTGAAAAACTGTTTTTT. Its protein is CASALGSEKLFF.

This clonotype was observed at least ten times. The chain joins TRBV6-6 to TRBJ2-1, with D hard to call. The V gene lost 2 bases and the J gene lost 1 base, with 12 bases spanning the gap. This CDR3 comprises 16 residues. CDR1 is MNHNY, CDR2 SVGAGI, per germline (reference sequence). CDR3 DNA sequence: TGTGCCAGCAGTTACGGTGGTAGGGCTTCCTACAATGAGCAGTTCTTC. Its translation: CASSYGGRASYNEQFF.

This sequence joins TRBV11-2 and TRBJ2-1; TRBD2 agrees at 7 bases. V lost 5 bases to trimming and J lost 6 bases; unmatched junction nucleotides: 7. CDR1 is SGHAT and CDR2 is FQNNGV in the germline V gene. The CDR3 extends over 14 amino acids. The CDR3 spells CASSKGTIINEQFF. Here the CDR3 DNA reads TGTGCCAGCAGCAAAGGGACTATAATCAATGAGCAGTTCTTC.

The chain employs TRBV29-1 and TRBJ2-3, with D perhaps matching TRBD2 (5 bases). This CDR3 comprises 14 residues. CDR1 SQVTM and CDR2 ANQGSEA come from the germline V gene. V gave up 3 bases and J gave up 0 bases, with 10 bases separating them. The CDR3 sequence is CSVDVRESTDTQYF. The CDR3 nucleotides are TGCAGCGTTGATGTGAGGGAAAGCACAGATACGCAGTATTTT.

The CDR3 nucleotides are TGTGCCAGCGCCCTGGGGGGCCCCAATGAGCAGTTCTTC. Encoded protein: CASALGGPNEQFF. The chain is built from TRBV28 and TRBJ2-7; D might be TRBD1 or TRBD2, each matching 6 bases. The J call may be faulty, since TRBJ2-1 better matches the DNA end. Germline V gives CDR1 MDHEN, CDR2 SYDVKM. This CDR3 comprises 13 residues.

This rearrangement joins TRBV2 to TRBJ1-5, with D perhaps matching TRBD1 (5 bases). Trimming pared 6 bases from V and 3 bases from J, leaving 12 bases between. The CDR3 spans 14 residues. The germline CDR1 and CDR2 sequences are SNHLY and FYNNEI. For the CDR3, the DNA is TGTGCCAGCAGCTCAGGGTTACCCAATCAGCCCCAGCATTTT. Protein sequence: CASSSGLPNQPQHF.

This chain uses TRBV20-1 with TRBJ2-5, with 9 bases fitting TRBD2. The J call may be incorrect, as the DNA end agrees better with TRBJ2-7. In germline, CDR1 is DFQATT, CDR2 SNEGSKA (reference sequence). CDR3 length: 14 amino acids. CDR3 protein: CSARDWASGNEQYF. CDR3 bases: TGCAGTGCTAGAGATTGGGCTAGCGGGAACGAGCAGTACTTC.

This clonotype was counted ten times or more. The DNA for the CDR3 is TGCAGTGCTAGCCCCAACTACGAGCAGTACTTC. It yields the protein CSASPNYEQYF. The chain joins TRBV20-1 to TRBJ2-7; D gene uncertain. CDR1 is DFQATT, CDR2 SNEGSKA, per germline (reference sequence). Between the trimmed V and J ends, which lost 3 bases and 3 bases, there was a span of 6 bases. The CDR3 runs 11 residues.

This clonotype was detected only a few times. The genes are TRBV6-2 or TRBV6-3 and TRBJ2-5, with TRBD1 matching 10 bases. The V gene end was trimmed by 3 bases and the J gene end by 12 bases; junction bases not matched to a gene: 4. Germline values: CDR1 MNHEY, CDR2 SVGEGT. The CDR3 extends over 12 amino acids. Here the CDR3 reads CASSYLGTGEYF. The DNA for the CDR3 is TGTGCCAGCAGTTATTTGGGGACAGGGGAGTACTTC.

The DNA for the CDR3 is TGTGCCAGCAGCTTAACGGGTGTGGAGCTGTTTTTT. As protein: CASSLTGVELFF. This chain connects TRBV7-3 to TRBJ2-2, with unresolved D. The CDR3 extends over 12 amino acids. The V end was cut by 0 bases, the J end by 10 bases, with 6 bases between. The germline CDR1 and CDR2 sequences are SGHTA and FQGTGA.

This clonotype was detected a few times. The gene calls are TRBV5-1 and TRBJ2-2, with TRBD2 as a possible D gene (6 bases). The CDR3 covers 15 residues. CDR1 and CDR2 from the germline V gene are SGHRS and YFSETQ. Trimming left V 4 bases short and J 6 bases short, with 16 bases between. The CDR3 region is CASSPLTGVSGELFF. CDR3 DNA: TGCGCCAGCAGCCCACTTACGGGAGTCTCCGGGGAGCTGTTTTTT.

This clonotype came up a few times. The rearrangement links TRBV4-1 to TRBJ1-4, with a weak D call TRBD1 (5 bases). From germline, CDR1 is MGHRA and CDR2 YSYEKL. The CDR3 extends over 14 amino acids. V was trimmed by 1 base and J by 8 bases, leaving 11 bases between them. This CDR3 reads CASSQAGAQEKLFF. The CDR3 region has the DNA TGCGCCAGCAGCCAAGCCGGGGCCCAGGAAAAACTGTTTTTT.

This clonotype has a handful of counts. The CDR3 spells CAISERGGSGSMNEQFF. The CDR3 DNA reads as TGTGCCATCAGTGAGCGGGGAGGCAGCGGGAGTATGAATGAGCAGTTCTTC. This chain uses TRBV10-3 with TRBJ2-1, with 8 positions matching TRBD2. The CDR3 contains 17 residues. Germline trimming cut 2 bases from V and 7 bases from J; bases unmatched to any gene: 13. CDR1 and CDR2 (germline): ENHRY, SYGVKD.

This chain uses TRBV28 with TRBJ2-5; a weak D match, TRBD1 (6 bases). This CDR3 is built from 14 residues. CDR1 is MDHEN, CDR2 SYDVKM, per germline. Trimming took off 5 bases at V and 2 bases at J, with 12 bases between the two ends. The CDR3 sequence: CASSNHRVQETQYF. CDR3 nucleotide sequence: TGTGCCAGCAGTAACCACAGGGTGCAAGAGACCCAGTACTTC.

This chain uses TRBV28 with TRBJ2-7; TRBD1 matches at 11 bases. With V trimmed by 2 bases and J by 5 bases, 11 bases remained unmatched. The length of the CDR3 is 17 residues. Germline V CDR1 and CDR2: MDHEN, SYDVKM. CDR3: CASSLVPGTGGSDEQYF. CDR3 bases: TGTGCCAGCAGTTTAGTCCCCGGGACAGGGGGTTCGGACGAGCAGTACTTC.

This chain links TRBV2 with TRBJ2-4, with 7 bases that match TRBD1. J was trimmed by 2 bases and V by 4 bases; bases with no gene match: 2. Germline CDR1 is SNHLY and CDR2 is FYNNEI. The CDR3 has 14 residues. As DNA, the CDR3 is TGTGCCAGCAGTGGGACAGGATCCAAAAACATTCAGTACTTC. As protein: CASSGTGSKNIQYF.